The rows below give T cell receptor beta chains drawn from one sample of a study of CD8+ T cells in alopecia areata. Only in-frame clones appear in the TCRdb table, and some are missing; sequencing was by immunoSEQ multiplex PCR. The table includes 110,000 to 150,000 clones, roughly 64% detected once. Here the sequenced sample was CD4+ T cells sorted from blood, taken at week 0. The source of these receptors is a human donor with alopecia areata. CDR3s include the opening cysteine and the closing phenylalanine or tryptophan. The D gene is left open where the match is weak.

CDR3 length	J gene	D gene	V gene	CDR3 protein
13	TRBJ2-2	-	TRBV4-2	CASSPRITGELFF
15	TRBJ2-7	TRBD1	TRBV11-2	CASSPRGQGSYEQYF
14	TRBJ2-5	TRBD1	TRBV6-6	CASRPDRGEETQYF
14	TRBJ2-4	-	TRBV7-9	CASSLLGVDNIQYF
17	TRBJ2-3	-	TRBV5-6	CASSSRSRGALVDTQYF
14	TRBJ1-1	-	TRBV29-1	CSVVEQGRSTEAFF
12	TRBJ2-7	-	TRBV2	CASRLQGYEQYF
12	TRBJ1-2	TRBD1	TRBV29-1	CSAGQGAEGYTF
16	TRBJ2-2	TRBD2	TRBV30	CAWTSGGIGNTGELFF
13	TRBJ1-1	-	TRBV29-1	CSVGGVMNTEAFF
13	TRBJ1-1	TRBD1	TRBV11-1	CASSSPGQVEAFF
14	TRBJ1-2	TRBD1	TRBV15	CATSMGQINYGYTF
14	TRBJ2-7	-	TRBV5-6	CASTDRPFSYEQYF
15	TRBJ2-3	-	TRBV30	CAWSVFRGGTDTQYF
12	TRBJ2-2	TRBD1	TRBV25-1	CASRTGSGELFF
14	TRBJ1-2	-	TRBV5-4	CASSFDSSNYGYTF
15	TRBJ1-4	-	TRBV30	CAWSRAEGNNEKLFF
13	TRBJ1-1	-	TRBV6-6	CASSYSPAREAFF
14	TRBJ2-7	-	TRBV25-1	CASTQGGGNYEQYF
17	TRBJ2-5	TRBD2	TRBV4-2	CASSQRTSGPKEETQYF
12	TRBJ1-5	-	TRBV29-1	CSVRLGDQPQHF
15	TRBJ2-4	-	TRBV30	CAWRADIGLGSVQYF
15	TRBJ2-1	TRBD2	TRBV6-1	CASDTGTSVGNEQFF
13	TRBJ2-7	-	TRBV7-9	CASSLQFRDEQYF
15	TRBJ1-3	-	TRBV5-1	CASTKDGSSGNTIYF
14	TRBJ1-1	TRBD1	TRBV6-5	CASRLGQVNTEAFF
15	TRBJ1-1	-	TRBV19	CASSIGGSLNTEAFF
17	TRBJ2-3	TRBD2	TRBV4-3	CASSLQLADPFTDTQYF
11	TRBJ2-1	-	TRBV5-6	CASSLEDEQFF
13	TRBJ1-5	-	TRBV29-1	CSVKEVGNQPQHF
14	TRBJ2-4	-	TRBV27	CASSLSGAGPRQYF